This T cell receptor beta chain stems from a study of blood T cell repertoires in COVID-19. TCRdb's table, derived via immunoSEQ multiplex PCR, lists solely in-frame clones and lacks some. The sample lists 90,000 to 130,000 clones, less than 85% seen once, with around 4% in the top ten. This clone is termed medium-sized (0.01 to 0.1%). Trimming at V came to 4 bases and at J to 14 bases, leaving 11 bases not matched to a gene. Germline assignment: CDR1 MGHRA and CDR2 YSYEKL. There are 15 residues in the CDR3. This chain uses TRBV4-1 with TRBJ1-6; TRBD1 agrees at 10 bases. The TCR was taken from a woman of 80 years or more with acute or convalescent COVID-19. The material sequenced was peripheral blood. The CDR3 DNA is TGCGCCAGCAGCCCCGGGACAGGGGACCATAGGGCCCTCCACTTT. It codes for CASSPGTGDHRALHF.